The rows below give T cell receptor beta chains drawn from one sample of a study of memory CD4+ T cells and cytomegalovirus serostatus. The table came from immunoSEQ multiplex PCR; TCRdb's copy has only in-frame clones and leaves some out. The sample records tens of thousands of clones, approximately 80% being singletons. Source material: memory CD4+ T cells from blood. These receptor sequences come from an adult in good health and CMV-seronegative. The CDR3 runs from the conserved cysteine through the conserved F or W. Each record gives: clone size, V gene, D gene, J gene, CDR3 DNA, CDR3 protein. D genes are given only for firm matches. Clone size is given for some rows only: seen once, a few or many times, or a class if the clone is expanded.

>-|TRBV19|TRBD1|TRBJ1-1
TGTGCCACTAGGACAGGGAACACTGAAGCTTTCTTT
CATRTGNTEAFF
>-|TRBV30|-|TRBJ2-7
TGTGCCTGGAGTCTTGGGACCTACGAGCAGTACTTC
CAWSLGTYEQYF
>-|TRBV29-1|TRBD1|TRBJ1-2
TGCAGCGTTGAAACAGGGGTTTCGCGTGGCTACACCTTC
CSVETGVSRGYTF
>-|TRBV2|TRBD2|TRBJ2-3
TGTGCCAGCAGCGAACCACTAGCGGCCACAGATACGCAGTATTTT
CASSEPLAATDTQYF
>-|TRBV10-3|TRBD1|TRBJ2-2
TGTGCCATCAGTGGCACGACAGGGATGCTGACCGGGGAGCTGTTTTTT
CAISGTTGMLTGELFF
>once|TRBV5-1|TRBD1|TRBJ2-1
TGCGCCAGCAGCGGGGCACAGGGGTATGAGCAGTTCTTC
CASSGAQGYEQFF
>-|TRBV28|TRBD1|TRBJ1-4
TGTGCCAGCAGTTCCCTTCCGGGACAGGATAATGAAAAACTGTTTTTT
CASSSLPGQDNEKLFF
>-|TRBV6-6|-|TRBJ2-2
TGTGCCAGCAGTTGGCGACGGGGAGGGGGCAAGGGGGAGCTGTTTTTT
CASSWRRGGGKGELFF
>-|TRBV7-8|TRBD1|TRBJ2-3
TGTGCCAGCAGCTTATTACCACAGGGGGATCCAGATACGCAGTATTTT
CASSLLPQGDPDTQYF
>few|TRBV2|-|TRBJ1-3
TGTGCCAGCAGGCCCCGATCTGGAAACACCATATATTTT
CASRPRSGNTIYF
>-|TRBV28|-|TRBJ1-2
TGTGCCAGCAGCCCACTTCACATCGGGGTGAATGGCTACACCTTC
CASSPLHIGVNGYTF
>-|TRBV7-9|-|TRBJ1-1
TGTGCCAGCAGCAAGGAGGGAGGGACTGAAGCTTTCTTT
CASSKEGGTEAFF
>-|TRBV15|-|TRBJ1-3
TGTGCCACCAGCAGAGATTTCTCCGTTGGAAACACCATATATTTT
CATSRDFSVGNTIYF
>-|TRBV19|-|TRBJ1-1
TGTGCCAGTACCCTTAGGTGGGCTCCCCCGAACACTGAAGCTTTCTTT
CASTLRWAPPNTEAFF
>-|TRBV6-1|-|TRBJ2-3
TGTGCCAGCAGTGAAGCGCTTCCAGATACGCAGTATTTT
CASSEALPDTQYF
>-|TRBV29-1|TRBD1|TRBJ1-2
TGCAGCGTTTCGACAGGGCGAAACTATGGCTACACCTTC
CSVSTGRNYGYTF
>-|TRBV19|-|TRBJ1-1
TGTGCCAGTCGGTCGCAGGGGACACGAGGGACTGAAGCTTTCTTT
CASRSQGTRGTEAFF
>-|TRBV7-2|TRBD1|TRBJ2-7
TGTGCCAGCAGCTTAGTTTCCGGGACAGGGCGCGAGCAGTACTTC
CASSLVSGTGREQYF
>-|TRBV19|TRBD1|TRBJ1-5
TGTGCCAGTAGTATGGTGGGACAGAGGGATGCTCCACCCCAGCATTTT
CASSMVGQRDAPPQHF
>-|TRBV9|-|TRBJ1-6
TGTGCCAGCAGCGTAAAGGGGGGGCCCCCCAATTCACCCCTCCACTTT
CASSVKGGPPNSPLHF
>-|TRBV9|-|TRBJ2-1
TGTGCCAGCAGCGTAGCTGGGACTGGGTACAATGAGCAGTTCTTC
CASSVAGTGYNEQFF
>-|TRBV30|-|TRBJ2-3
TGTGCCTGGAGTCCGGGGTCAGATACGCAGTATTTT
CAWSPGSDTQYF
>-|TRBV14|-|TRBJ1-1
TGTGCCAGCAGCCAAGGGATCGACACTGAAGCTTTCTTT
CASSQGIDTEAFF
>-|TRBV18|-|TRBJ1-1
TGTGCCAGCTCACCATTTCCGAACGAGAACACTGAAGCTTTCTTT
CASSPFPNENTEAFF
>once|TRBV27|TRBD1|TRBJ2-5
TGTGCCAGCAGTCGACAGGGGCAAGAGACCCAGTACTTC
CASSRQGQETQYF
>once|TRBV28|-|TRBJ2-6
TGTGCCAGCAGTTTACTTAACTCTGGGGCCAACGTCCTGACTTTC
CASSLLNSGANVLTF
>few|TRBV10-3|-|TRBJ1-2
TGTGCCATCAACACAGGGTCAGGGGATGGCTACACCTTC
CAINTGSGDGYTF
>-|TRBV19|-|TRBJ1-1
TGTGCCAGTATCTCAGGGGAAAGGAGAGCTTTCTTT
CASISGERRAFF
>-|TRBV28|-|TRBJ2-7
TGTGCCAGCAGTTTAACCGGGCTCCACTACGAGCAGTACTTC
CASSLTGLHYEQYF
>-|TRBV5-1|TRBD1|TRBJ2-3
TGCGCCAGCAGCCTAGGCCGGGACAGCCTTCGGGATACGCAGTATTTT
CASSLGRDSLRDTQYF
>-|TRBV7-8|TRBD2|TRBJ2-3
TGTGCCAGCAGTCCAGCGGGGGGGGTTGATACGCAGTATTTT
CASSPAGGVDTQYF
>once|TRBV28|TRBD1|TRBJ2-7
TGTGCCAGCAGTCCGCAGACAGGGGGTAGAGGTGAGCAGTACTTC
CASSPQTGGRGEQYF
>-|TRBV5-4|-|TRBJ2-3
TGTGCCAGCAGCCCCTCATCCACAGATACGCAGTATTTT
CASSPSSTDTQYF
>once|TRBV11-3|-|TRBJ2-1
TGTGCCAGCAGCTTAGATAGAGGTTCCCACAATGAGCAGTTCTTC
CASSLDRGSHNEQFF
>-|TRBV7-8|TRBD2|TRBJ2-5
TGTGCCAGCAGCTTACCGCGGGTGGGACTACAAGAGACCCAGTACTTC
CASSLPRVGLQETQYF
>-|TRBV5-6|TRBD1|TRBJ1-1
TGTGCCAGCAGCCCACAGGGGCTAAGTGGAGCTGAAGCTTTCTTT
CASSPQGLSGAEAFF
>-|TRBV15|-|TRBJ2-5
TGTGCCACCAGCAGAGTGACAGTCTTACAAGAGACCCAGTACTTC
CATSRVTVLQETQYF
>-|TRBV5-1|-|TRBJ1-1
TGCGCCAGCAGCCTACGAGAGGGGGGGAACACTGAAGCTTTCTTT
CASSLREGGNTEAFF
>-|TRBV12-1|-|TRBJ2-7
TGTGCCAGCAGCTTCGCAAAACACATAGAGCAGTACTTC
CASSFAKHIEQYF
>-|TRBV2|-|TRBJ1-1
TGTGCCAGCAGTGGTCGGCGCGGCAGCGGTAACACTGAAGCTTTCTTT
CASSGRRGSGNTEAFF
>-|TRBV6-1|TRBD1|TRBJ1-6
TGTGCCAGCAGTGAATTGTGGGACAGGGGTCGTTCACCCCTCCACTTT
CASSELWDRGRSPLHF
>-|TRBV4-3|-|TRBJ1-5
TGCGCCAGCAGCCAAGGGAGCAATCAGCCCCAGCATTTT
CASSQGSNQPQHF
>once|TRBV6-5|-|TRBJ2-6
TGTGCCAGCAGACGACAGGACTCTGGGGCCAACGTCCTGACTTTC
CASRRQDSGANVLTF
>-|TRBV29-1|TRBD1|TRBJ1-2
TGCAGCGTTGTCGAGACAGGGGGCAACTATGGCTACACCTTC
CSVVETGGNYGYTF
>-|TRBV5-1|TRBD2|TRBJ2-1
TGCGCCAGCAGCTTGGCCGCATCTAGCGGGAGGGCCTATGAGCAGTTCTTC
CASSLAASSGRAYEQFF
>-|TRBV19|-|TRBJ1-5
TGTGCCAGTAGCCTGGGGGTGGGGCGGCGGGCGTCCGGGGCCCAGCATTTT
CASSLGVGRRASGAQHF
>-|TRBV6-4|TRBD1|TRBJ1-6
TGTGCCAGCAGTGACGGCAACAGGGGATCACCCCTCCACTTT
CASSDGNRGSPLHF
>few|TRBV30|TRBD1|TRBJ2-7
TGTGCCTGGAGTAAGAAAGGACAGGGAATGGACGAGCAGTACTTC
CAWSKKGQGMDEQYF
>-|TRBV7-8|-|TRBJ1-1
TGTGCCAGCAACATTAACCGGAACACTGAAGCTTTCTTT
CASNINRNTEAFF
>-|TRBV5-1|-|TRBJ2-2
TGCGCCAGCAGGGAAGCGGGCCAGACCGGGGAGCTGTTTTTT
CASREAGQTGELFF
>-|TRBV6-1|-|TRBJ2-1
TGTGCCAGCAGTGAAAGTCCCACCTACAATGAGCAGTTCTTC
CASSESPTYNEQFF
>-|TRBV7-8|TRBD1|TRBJ1-2
TGTGCCAGCAGCTTGTCCGACAGGGGGCGAGAGGGCTACACCTTC
CASSLSDRGREGYTF
>-|TRBV14|-|TRBJ2-1
TGTGCCAGCAAAAGAGGGGGTTCCTACAATGAGCAGTTCTTC
CASKRGGSYNEQFF